This T cell receptor (beta chain) was recorded in a study of T cells in Graves' hyperthyroidism and ophthalmopathy. Findings of the study overall: Model predictions of ophthalmopathy came a median approximately seven months before onset.

Amplification yielded TCR beta CDR3 regions, with RNA transcripts as the source. HTBI primers drove first-round RT-PCR of the TCR CDR3. In TCRdb, the multiplex PCR reads were re-called with MiXCR into one record per CDR3 protein. Of 490,000 or so distinct CDR3 sequences listed, under 25% are singletons. Each ophthalmopathy patient scored at least 3 on the Clinical Activity Score and at least 4 on NOSPECS grade, with duration under 3 months. Fresh peripheral blood, 10 ml, yielded the PBMCs. On this clonotype: Its matching antigen is unknown.

V trimming: 4 bases; J trimming: 7 bases; junction bases outside the gene matches: 5. The CDR3 length is 15 residues. Germline CDR1 LGHDT, CDR2 YNNKEL (reference sequence). Sequenced material: blood. The genes are TRBV3-1 and TRBJ1-6, with TRBD1 matching over 9 bases. This clonotype was sampled from a woman aged 65 to 85 with Graves' ophthalmopathy. Written as DNA, the CDR3 is TGTGCCAGCAGCCTATCCGGGACAGGGAATTCACCCCTCCACTTT. Translated, it gives CASSLSGTGNSPLHF.